This note documents a single T cell receptor beta chain sequence. Its antigen is not identified. The data derive from a study of STAT5B mutations in CD4+ large granular lymphocyte leukemia. Study-level points and caveats: 8/27 top patient clones versus 2/35 control clones were TRBV06-family. Without putative leukemic clones, patient CD4-sorted repertoires remained more clonal than healthy CD4+ repertoires.

The table came from immunoSEQ multiplex PCR; TCRdb's copy has only in-frame clones and leaves some out. The table has fewer than 35,000 clones, around 67% seen once; the top ten hold 1.5% to 2%. Germline CDR1 is MNHNY and CDR2 is SVGAGI (reference sequence). The V and J ends lost 6 bases and 1 base, in that order; junction bases with no gene match: 6. The CDR3 is 15 amino acids. The gene calls are TRBV6-6 and TRBJ2-1; 7 bases map to TRBD2. The TCR sequence derives from a human donor in good health. Sequenced input: CD4+ T cells from blood buffy coats. The DNA for the CDR3 is TGTGCCAGCAGCACCGGGGGGAAATCCTACAATGAGCAGTTCTTC. It specifies CASSTGGKSYNEQFF.